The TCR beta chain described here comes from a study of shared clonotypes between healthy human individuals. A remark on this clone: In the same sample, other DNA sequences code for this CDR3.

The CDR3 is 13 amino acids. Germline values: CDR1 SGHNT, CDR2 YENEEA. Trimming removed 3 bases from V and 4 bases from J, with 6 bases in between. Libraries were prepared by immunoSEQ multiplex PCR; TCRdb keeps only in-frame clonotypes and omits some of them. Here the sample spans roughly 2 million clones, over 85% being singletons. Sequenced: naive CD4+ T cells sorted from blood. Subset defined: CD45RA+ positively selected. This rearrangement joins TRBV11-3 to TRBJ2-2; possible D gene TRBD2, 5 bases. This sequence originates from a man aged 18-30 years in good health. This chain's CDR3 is CASSLSGTGELFF. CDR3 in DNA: TGTGCCAGCAGCTTGAGCGGCACCGGGGAGCTGTTTTTT.